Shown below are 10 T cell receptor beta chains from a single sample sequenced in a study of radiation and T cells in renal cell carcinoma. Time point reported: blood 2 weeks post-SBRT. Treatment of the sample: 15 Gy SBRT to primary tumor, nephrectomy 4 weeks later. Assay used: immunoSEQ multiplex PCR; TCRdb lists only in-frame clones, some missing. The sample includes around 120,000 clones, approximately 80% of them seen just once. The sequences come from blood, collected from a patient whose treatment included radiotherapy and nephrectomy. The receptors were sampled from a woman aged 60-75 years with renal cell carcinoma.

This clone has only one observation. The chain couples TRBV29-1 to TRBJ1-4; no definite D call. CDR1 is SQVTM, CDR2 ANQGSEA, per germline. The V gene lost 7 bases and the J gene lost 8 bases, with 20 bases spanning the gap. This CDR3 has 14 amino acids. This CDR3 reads CSGRGPGGGEKLFF. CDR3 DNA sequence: TGCAGCGGCAGAGGACCCGGCGGAGGGGAAAAACTGTTTTTT.

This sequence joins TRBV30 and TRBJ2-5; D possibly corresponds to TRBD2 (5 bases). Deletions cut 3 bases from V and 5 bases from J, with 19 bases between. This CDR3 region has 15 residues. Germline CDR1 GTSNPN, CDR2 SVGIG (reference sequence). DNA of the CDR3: TGTGCCTGGAGAGGGCCAGCGGCCCCGATGGAGACCCAGTACTTC. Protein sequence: CAWRGPAAPMETQYF.

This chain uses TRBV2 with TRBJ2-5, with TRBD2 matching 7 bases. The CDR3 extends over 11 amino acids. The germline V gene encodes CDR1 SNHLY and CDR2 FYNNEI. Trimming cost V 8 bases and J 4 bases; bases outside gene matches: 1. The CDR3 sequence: CASGGGETQYF. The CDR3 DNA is TGTGCCAGCGGGGGGGGAGAGACCCAGTACTTC.

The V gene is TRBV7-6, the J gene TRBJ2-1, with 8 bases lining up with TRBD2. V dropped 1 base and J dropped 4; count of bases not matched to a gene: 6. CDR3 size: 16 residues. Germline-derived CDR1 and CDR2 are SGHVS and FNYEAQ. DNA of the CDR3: TGTGCCAGCAGCTTAGAGTCGGGGGGGAGTTACAATGAGCAGTTCTTC. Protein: CASSLESGGSYNEQFF.

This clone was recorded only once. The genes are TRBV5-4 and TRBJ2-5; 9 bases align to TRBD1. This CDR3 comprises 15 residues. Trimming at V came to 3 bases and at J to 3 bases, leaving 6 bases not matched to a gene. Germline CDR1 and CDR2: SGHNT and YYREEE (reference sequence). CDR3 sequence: CASSWTGQGEETQYF. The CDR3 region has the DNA TGTGCCAGCAGCTGGACGGGACAGGGAGAAGAGACCCAGTACTTC. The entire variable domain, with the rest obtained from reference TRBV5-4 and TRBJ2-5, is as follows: ETGVTQSPTHLIKTRGQQVTLRCSSQSGHNTVSWYQQALGQGPQFIFQYYREEENGRGNFPPRFSGLQFPNYSSELNVNALELDDSALYLCASSWTGQGEETQYFGPGTRLLVL.

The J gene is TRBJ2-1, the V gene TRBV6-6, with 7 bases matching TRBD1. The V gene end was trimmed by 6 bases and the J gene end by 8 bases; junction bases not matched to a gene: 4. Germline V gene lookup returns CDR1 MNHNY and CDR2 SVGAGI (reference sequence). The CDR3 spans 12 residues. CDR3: CASSRTGYEQFF. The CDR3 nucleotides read TGTGCCAGCAGCCGGACAGGCTATGAGCAGTTCTTC.

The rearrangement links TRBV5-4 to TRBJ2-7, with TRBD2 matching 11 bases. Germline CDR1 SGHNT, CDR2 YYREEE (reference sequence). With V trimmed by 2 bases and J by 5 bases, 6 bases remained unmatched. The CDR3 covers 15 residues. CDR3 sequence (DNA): TGTGCCAGCAGCTTTACTAGCGGGAGAACCCACGAGCAGTACTTC. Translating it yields CASSFTSGRTHEQYF.

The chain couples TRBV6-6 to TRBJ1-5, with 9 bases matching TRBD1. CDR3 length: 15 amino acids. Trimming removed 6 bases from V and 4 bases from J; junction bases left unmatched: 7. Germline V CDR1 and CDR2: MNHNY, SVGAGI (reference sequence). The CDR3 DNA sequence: TGTGCCAGCAGGGCGACGGACAGGGGAAATCAGCCCCAGCATTTT. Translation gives CASRATDRGNQPQHF.

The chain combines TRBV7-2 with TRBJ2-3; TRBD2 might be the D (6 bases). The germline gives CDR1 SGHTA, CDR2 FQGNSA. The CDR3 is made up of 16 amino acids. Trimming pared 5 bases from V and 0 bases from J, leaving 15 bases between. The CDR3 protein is CASSIQTSPSTDTQYF. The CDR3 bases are TGTGCCAGCAGCATTCAGACTAGTCCTAGCACAGATACGCAGTATTTT.

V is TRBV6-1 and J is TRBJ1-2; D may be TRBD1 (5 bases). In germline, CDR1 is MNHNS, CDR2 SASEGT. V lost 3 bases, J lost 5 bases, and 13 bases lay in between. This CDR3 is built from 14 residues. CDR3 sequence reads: CASSEGRVGYGYTF. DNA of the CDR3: TGTGCCAGCAGTGAGGGCAGGGTAGGATATGGCTACACCTTC.